This T cell receptor (beta chain) is from a study of beta chain features in type 1 diabetes. This clone was counted between two and nine times. Its target is unknown. Trimming left V 1 base short and J 1 base short, with 8 bases between. The CDR3 consists of 15 residues. The germline gives CDR1 SGHAT, CDR2 FQNNGV. Regarding the study as a whole: It was possible that PCR favored shorter templates, equally so in patients and controls. The VDJ junctions of type 1 diabetes patients carried fewer insertions and more deletions. TCRB CDR3 length was moderately but significantly reduced in all four CD4+ subsets of Type 1 diabetes patients.

Of the isolated RNA, all was reverse transcribed, and so the sequenced material was expressed TCRB transcripts. The protocol was immunoSEQ multiplex PCR, while the TCRdb copy is restricted to in-frame clones and leaves out a portion. Here the sample spans more than 300,000 clones, roughly 13% being singletons. The sequence derives from a woman under 30 with type 1 diabetes. The V call is TRBV11-2, the J call TRBJ1-5; D is ambiguous. Sample: naive CD4+ T cells from blood. The CDR3 DNA follows: TGTGCCAGCAGCTTAGGTCGGGGAAGCAATCAGCCCCAGCATTTT. Protein product: CASSLGRGSNQPQHF.